Shown below are 10 T cell receptor beta chains from a single sample sequenced in a study of blood T cell repertoires in COVID-19. Some clones are missing from TCRdb's copy, which holds only in-frame ones; the method was immunoSEQ multiplex PCR. There are around 200,000 clones in the sample; around 84% occur only once, and 4% to 5% lies in the top ten. Specimen: peripheral blood. Receptors were obtained from a woman aged 80 or over with acute or convalescent COVID-19.

This clone was observed once. Other DNA sequences within the sample encode an identical CDR3. The genes are TRBV5-1 and TRBJ2-3; 16 bases line up with TRBD2. V lost 4 bases, J lost 6 bases, and 5 bases stayed unmatched. Germline CDR1 and CDR2: SGHRS and YFSETQ. The CDR3 runs 16 residues. This chain's CDR3 is CASSLPGLAGGDTQYF. In DNA form, the CDR3 reads TGCGCCAGCAGCCTTCCGGGACTAGCGGGAGGGGATACGCAGTATTTT.

V and J are TRBV10-3 and TRBJ1-5, with TRBD1 matching 10 bases. The germline CDR1 and CDR2 sequences are ENHRY and SYGVKD. The CDR3 length is 17 residues. The ends lost 2 bases at V and 5 bases at J; junction bases unmatched: 9. The DNA for the CDR3 is TGTGCCATCAGTGAGACAATTCCGGGACAGGGGTATCAGCCCCAGCATTTT. Amino acids: CAISETIPGQGYQPQHF.

This clone has a single count. The J gene is TRBJ1-1, the V gene TRBV6-5, with D perhaps TRBD1 (6 bases). The CDR3 is made up of 12 amino acids. The germline CDR1 and CDR2 sequences are MNHEY and SVGAGI. The ends were cut back, 0 bases at V and 10 bases at J, with 9 bases in the middle. The CDR3 here is CASSYSTGTAFF. CDR3 DNA sequence: TGTGCCAGCAGTTACTCGACAGGCACAGCTTTCTTT.

This rearrangement joins TRBV5-1 to TRBJ1-1; possible D gene TRBD1, 6 bases. V was trimmed by 0 bases and J by 1 base, leaving 10 bases between them. Germline V gene sequence: CDR1 SGHRS, CDR2 YFSETQ. The CDR3 runs to 15 residues. CDR3 bases: TGCGCCAGCAGCTTGGGTATGACAGGGAACACTGAAGCTTTCTTT. Residues: CASSLGMTGNTEAFF.

This chain joins TRBV4-3 and TRBJ1-2; D is uncertain. Germline V CDR1 and CDR2: LGHNA, YSLEER. The germline V and J ends were trimmed by 0 bases and 4 bases, with 15 bases remaining between them. This CDR3 region has 16 residues. The CDR3 DNA reads TGCGCCAGCAGCCAAGATTCTATCCCTCAGGTCTATGGCTACACCTTC. Translating it yields CASSQDSIPQVYGYTF.

CDR3 in DNA: TGTGCCACCAGTGATTCGACGGGGGGGTACACCGGGGAGCTGTTTTTT. Translating it yields CATSDSTGGYTGELFF. The rearrangement uses TRBV24-1 and TRBJ2-2, with TRBD2 matching over 8 bases. The V and J ends lost 2 bases and 3 bases, in that order; junction bases with no gene match: 4. This CDR3 contains 16 residues. From germline, CDR1 is KGHDR and CDR2 SFDVKD.

This clone appeared once. This chain uses TRBV7-2 with TRBJ2-7, with 10 bases identical to TRBD2. V lost 5 bases, J lost 2 bases, and 9 bases stayed unmatched. The CDR3 has 16 residues. Germline CDR1 and CDR2: SGHTA and FQGNSA. CDR3 sequence (DNA): TGTGCCAGCAGCGTCCCCGGGACTAGCGTGACCTACGAGCAGTACTTC. This translates into CASSVPGTSVTYEQYF.

The chain employs TRBV7-9 and TRBJ2-7; perhaps TRBD1 as D (5 bases). Trimming took 5 bases from V and 7 from J, leaving 15 bases between them. The CDR3 is 13 amino acids. CDR1 is SEHNR and CDR2 is FQNEAQ in the germline V gene (reference sequence). CDR3 sequence reads: CASSLTDSREQYF. CDR3 DNA: TGTGCCAGCAGCCTGACAGATTCAAGGGAGCAGTACTTC.

The V call is TRBV5-1, the J call TRBJ1-2; no clear D gene. The CDR3 consists of 13 residues. With 1 base removed from V and 8 bases from J, the gap between germline ends came to 12 bases. Germline CDR1 SGHRS, CDR2 YFSETQ. The CDR3: CASSLSAKEGYTF. The DNA of the CDR3 is TGCGCCAGCAGCTTGAGTGCGAAGGAGGGCTACACCTTC.

This rearrangement joins TRBV3-1 (or the pseudogene TRBV3-2) to TRBJ1-3; D not resolved. Trimming left V 5 bases short and J 4 bases short, with 12 bases between. CDR1 LGHDT and CDR2 YNNKEL come from the germline V gene (reference sequence). The length of the CDR3 is 14 residues. The CDR3 DNA follows: TGTGCCAGCAGCTCAGGATCTGGGGGAAACACCATATATTTT. This codes for CASSSGSGGNTIYF.